The clone carrying this T cell receptor (beta chain) appeared a few times. The data are from a study of shared clonotypes between healthy human individuals. The protocol was immunoSEQ multiplex PCR, while the TCRdb copy is restricted to in-frame clones and leaves out a portion. The data show around 480,000 clones, about three quarters seen once. Deletions cut 5 bases from V and 3 bases from J, with 13 bases between. From germline, CDR1 is SGHVS and CDR2 FNYEAQ. The CDR3 runs to 14 residues. This chain links TRBV7-6 with TRBJ2-5; D is uncertain. The sequencing sample was made of PBMCs. The sequence came from a woman aged 40 to 50 in good health. Some clones in this sample may be carry-over from other donors' samples. CDR3 nucleotides: TGTGCCAGCAGCCCCATTCTCGGAGAAGAGACCCAGTACTTC. Translation: CASSPILGEETQYF.